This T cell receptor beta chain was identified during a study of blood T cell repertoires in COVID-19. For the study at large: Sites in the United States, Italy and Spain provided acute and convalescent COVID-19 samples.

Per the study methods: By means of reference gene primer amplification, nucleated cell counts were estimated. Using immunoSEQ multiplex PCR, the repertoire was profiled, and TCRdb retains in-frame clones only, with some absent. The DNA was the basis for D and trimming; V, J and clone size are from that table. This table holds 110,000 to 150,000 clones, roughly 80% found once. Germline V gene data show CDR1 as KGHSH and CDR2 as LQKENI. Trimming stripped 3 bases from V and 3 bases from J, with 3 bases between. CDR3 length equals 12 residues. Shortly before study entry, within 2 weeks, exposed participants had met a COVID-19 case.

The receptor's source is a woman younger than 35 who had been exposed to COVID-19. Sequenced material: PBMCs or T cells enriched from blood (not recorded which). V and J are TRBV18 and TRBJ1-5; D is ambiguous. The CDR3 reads CASSPFNQPQHF. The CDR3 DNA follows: TGTGCCAGCTCACCCTTCAATCAGCCCCAGCATTTT. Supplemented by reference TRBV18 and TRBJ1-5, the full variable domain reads NAGVMQNPRHLVRRRGQEARLRCSPMKGHSHVYWYRQLPEEGLKFMVYLQKENIIDESGMPKERFSAEFPKEGPSILRIQQVVRGDSAAYFCASSPFNQPQHFGDGTRLSIL.